The present T cell receptor (beta chain) was sequenced within a study of shared clonotypes between healthy human individuals. General study points: Sequencing of the sorted subsets was shown by rarefaction to be incomplete despite large depth. Measured sharing among donors was expected to vary with sequencing depth.

CD8 cells classed as naive were CD45RO-negative and positively selected for CCR7, excluding terminally differentiated effector memory CD45RA+ cells. CDR3 length: 14 residues. V lost 0 bases and J lost 0, with 9 bases in between. The germline V gene has CDR1 GTSNPN and CDR2 SVGIG (reference sequence). Assay: immunoSEQ multiplex PCR; the TCRdb copy retains only in-frame clones and omits some. The data contain about 2,100,000 clones, around 93% of them singletons. This clone was found once. As yet, its antigen is unknown. The TCR was taken from a man between 18 and 35 years old in good health. Some clones in this sample may be carry-over from other donors' samples. The rearrangement uses TRBV30 and TRBJ2-7, with D unclear. Sequences were obtained from naive CD8+ T cells from PBMCs. CDR3 sequence: CAWSVERSSYEQYF. The CDR3 bases are TGTGCCTGGAGTGTAGAGAGGAGCTCCTACGAGCAGTACTTC.